This TCR beta chain was found in a study of shared clonotypes between healthy human individuals. V lost 7 bases to trimming and J lost 0 bases, with 13 bases between them. The V gene's germline CDR1 is LNHNV and CDR2 YYDKDF (reference sequence). This CDR3 is 14 amino acids long. Measured with immunoSEQ multiplex PCR; TCRdb has only the in-frame clones, and not every one. The sample has about 1,500,000 clones, approximately 97% seen once. The chain carries TRBV15 and TRBJ2-7; a weak D match, TRBD1 (6 bases). This TCR came from a man aged 30 to 39 in good health. The sample taken for sequencing was naive CD4+ T cells sorted from blood. Subset in this sample: CD45RA+ positively selected. The CDR3 region has the DNA TGTGCCACCAAAACAGGGCATAACTCCTACGAGCAGTACTTC. It yields the protein CATKTGHNSYEQYF.